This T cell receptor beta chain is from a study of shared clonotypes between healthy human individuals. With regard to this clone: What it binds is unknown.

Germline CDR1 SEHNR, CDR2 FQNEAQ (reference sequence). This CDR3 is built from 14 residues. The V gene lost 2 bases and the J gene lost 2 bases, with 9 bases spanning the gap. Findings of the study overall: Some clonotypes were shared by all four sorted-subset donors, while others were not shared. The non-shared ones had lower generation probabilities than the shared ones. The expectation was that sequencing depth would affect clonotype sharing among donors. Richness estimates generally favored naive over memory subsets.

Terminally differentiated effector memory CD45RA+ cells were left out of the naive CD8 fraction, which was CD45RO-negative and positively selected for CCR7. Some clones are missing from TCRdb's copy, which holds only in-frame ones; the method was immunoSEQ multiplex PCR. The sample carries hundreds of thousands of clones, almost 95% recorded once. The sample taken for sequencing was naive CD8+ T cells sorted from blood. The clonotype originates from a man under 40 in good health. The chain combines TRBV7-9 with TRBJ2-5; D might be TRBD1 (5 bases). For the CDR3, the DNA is TGTGCCAGCAGCTTACCGACAGAGCAAGAGACCCAGTACTTC. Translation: CASSLPTEQETQYF.